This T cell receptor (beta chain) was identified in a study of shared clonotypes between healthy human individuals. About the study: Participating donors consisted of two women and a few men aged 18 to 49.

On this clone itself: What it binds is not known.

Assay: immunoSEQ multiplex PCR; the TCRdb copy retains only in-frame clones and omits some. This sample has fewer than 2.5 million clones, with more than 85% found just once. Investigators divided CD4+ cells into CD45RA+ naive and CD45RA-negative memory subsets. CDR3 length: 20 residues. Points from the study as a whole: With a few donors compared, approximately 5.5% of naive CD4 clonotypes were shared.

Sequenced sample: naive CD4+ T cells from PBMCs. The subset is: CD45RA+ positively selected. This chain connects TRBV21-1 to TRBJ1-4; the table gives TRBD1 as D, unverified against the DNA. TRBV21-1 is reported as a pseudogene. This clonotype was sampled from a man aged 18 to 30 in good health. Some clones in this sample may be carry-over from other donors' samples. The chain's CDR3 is CASSKEGCRDRGITNEKLFF. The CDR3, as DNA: TGTGCCAGCAGCAAAGAGGGGTGTCGGGACAGGGGTATAACTAATGAAAAACTGTTTTTT.